Below, 5 T cell receptor beta chains from the same sample are listed, as sequenced in a study of beta chain features in type 1 diabetes. What was sequenced were expressed TCRB transcripts, since all of the isolated RNA had been reverse transcribed. Data came from immunoSEQ multiplex PCR; TCRdb stores just in-frame clones and leaves some out. The sample carries fewer than 400,000 clones, roughly 8% recorded once. Material for sequencing was central memory CD4+ T cells from blood. The source is a young woman in good health.

This clone showed up just a few times. This rearrangement joins TRBV21-1 to TRBJ2-6; the DNA was not compared with TRBD1, the D call given in the table. TRBV21-1 is designated a pseudogene. The CDR3 runs 19 residues. DNA of the CDR3: TGTGCCAGCAGCAAAGGTTCAGGGTCTTTAAGCTCTGGGGCCAACGTCCTGACTTTC. Its protein product is CASSKGSGSLSSGANVLTF.

In its sample, this clone was seen a few times. The V gene is TRBV7-9, the J gene TRBJ1-1, with 9 bases matching TRBD1. The CDR3 runs to 16 residues. Germline-derived CDR1 and CDR2 are SEHNR and FQNEAQ (reference sequence). The trim removed 0 bases at V and 6 bases at J, leaving 8 bases unmatched. The CDR3 coding sequence is TGTGCCAGCAGCTTAGCGGGACAGGGATCCGGCGCTGAAGCTTTCTTT. This gives the protein CASSLAGQGSGAEAFF.

V gene TRBV27 combines with J gene TRBJ2-3, with TRBD2 identical over 10 bases. The ends lost 8 bases at V and 7 bases at J; junction bases unmatched: 6. The CDR3 has 13 amino acids. Germline CDR1 is MNHEY and CDR2 is SMNVEV (reference sequence). The CDR3 DNA is TGTGCCAGCGTAGCGGGAGGAAGTAATACGCAGTATTTT. Its translation is CASVAGGSNTQYF.

This clone was observed at least ten times. The rearrangement joins TRBV27 to TRBJ1-5; 7 nucleotides match TRBD1. The CDR3 sequence is 13 residues long. The germline gives CDR1 MNHEY, CDR2 SMNVEV (reference sequence). Losses at the gene ends were 6 bases for V and 4 bases for J; bases not matched to a gene: 3. The CDR3 DNA sequence: TGTGCCAGCAGGGCACAGGGGAATCAGCCCCAGCATTTT. This sequence encodes CASRAQGNQPQHF.

As to this clone: Other DNA sequences in this sample translate to the same CDR3. The genes are TRBV4-3 and TRBJ2-3; 9 bases match TRBD2. Germline lookup yields CDR1 LGHNA and CDR2 YSLEER. The CDR3 covers 15 residues. With V trimmed by 1 base and J by 4 bases, 3 bases remained unmatched. The CDR3: CASSQAGGRADTQYF. CDR3 nucleotide sequence: TGCGCCAGCAGCCAAGCTGGCGGGAGGGCAGATACGCAGTATTTT.